This is a list of T cell receptor beta chains from one sample in a study of blood T cell repertoires in COVID-19. Method: immunoSEQ multiplex PCR; TCRdb's copy keeps in-frame clones and lacks some. Seen here are approximately 190,000 clones, approximately 84% observed once, and the top ten hold about 6.9%. Sequencing input: peripheral blood. Source of these receptors: a human donor with acute or convalescent COVID-19. The donor label of this sample is uncertain. The CDR3 runs from the conserved cysteine through the conserved F or W. D genes are given only for firm matches. The size entry is marked missing in some rows and otherwise reads once, few, many or a size class.

cdr3_aa,cdr3_nt,d_call,j_call,clone_size,v_call
CASSGDGGNQPQHF,TGTGCCAGCAGTGGAGACGGAGGCAATCAGCCCCAGCATTTT,-,TRBJ1-5,-,TRBV2
CASRYEQTSNQPQHF,TGTGCCAGCAGGTACGAACAGACCAGCAATCAGCCCCAGCATTTT,-,TRBJ1-5,-,TRBV2
CASSEIGDAPQHF,TGTGCCAGCAGTGAAATCGGGGATGCGCCCCAGCATTTT,-,TRBJ1-5,-,TRBV6-1
CASSLGTSGSSETQYF,TGTGCCAGCAGCTTGGGGACTAGCGGGAGTAGCGAGACCCAGTACTTC,TRBD2,TRBJ2-5,few,TRBV7-6
CASSPQGNYGYTF,TGTGCCAGCAGCCCCCAGGGAAACTATGGCTACACCTTC,-,TRBJ1-2,-,TRBV7-2
CASSPWETNQPQHF,TGTGCCAGTAGCCCTTGGGAGACCAATCAGCCCCAGCATTTT,-,TRBJ1-5,-,TRBV19
CASSSDIEDTQYF,TGTGCCAGCTCTTCGGACATCGAAGATACGCAGTATTTT,-,TRBJ2-3,-,TRBV18
CASSFTDRNSPLHF,TGTGCCAGCAGTTTTACGGACAGAAATTCACCCCTCCACTTT,-,TRBJ1-6,-,TRBV28
CASSTGQGGVNEQFF,TGTGCCAGCTCAACTGGACAGGGCGGGGTGAATGAGCAGTTCTTC,TRBD1,TRBJ2-1,-,TRBV18
CASSQDHRRNQPQHF,TGTGCCAGCAGCCAAGATCACAGACGCAATCAGCCCCAGCATTTT,-,TRBJ1-5,-,TRBV3-1/TRBV3-2
CASSTPGQGNTGELFF,TGTGCCAGCAGTACTCCGGGACAGGGGAACACCGGGGAGCTGTTTTTT,TRBD1,TRBJ2-2,-,TRBV28
CAIGNTEAFF,TGTGCCATCGGGAACACTGAAGCTTTCTTT,-,TRBJ1-1,-,TRBV28
CASSVASGIGYNEQFF,TGTGCCAGCAGTGTGGCTAGCGGGATCGGATACAATGAGCAGTTCTTC,TRBD2,TRBJ2-1,-,TRBV2
CAISEPLNAGLSTDTQYF,TGTGCCATCAGTGAACCCCTCAACGCAGGGCTGAGCACAGATACGCAGTATTTT,-,TRBJ2-3,-,TRBV10-3
CATSDRASTGELFF,TGTGCCACCTCGGACAGGGCCAGCACCGGGGAGCTGTTTTTT,TRBD1,TRBJ2-2,-,TRBV10-3
CASSLGDRAETQYF,TGTGCCAGCAGCTTAGGGGACAGGGCAGAGACCCAGTACTTC,TRBD1,TRBJ2-5,-,TRBV7-8
CASSSPGLASYNEQFF,TGTGCCAGCAGCTCCCCGGGACTCGCCAGCTACAATGAGCAGTTCTTC,-,TRBJ2-1,-,TRBV11-2
CASSPVIGEQFF,TGTGCCAGCAGTCCGGTGATCGGTGAGCAGTTCTTC,-,TRBJ2-1,-,TRBV12-3/TRBV12-4
CASSPRRDWDRGQYF,TGTGCCAGCAGCCCCCGCAGGGATTGGGACAGGGGGCAGTACTTC,TRBD1,TRBJ2-7,-,TRBV7-2
CSVQGLAGGPNTGELFF,TGCAGCGTTCAGGGACTAGCGGGAGGCCCAAACACCGGGGAGCTGTTTTTT,TRBD2,TRBJ2-2,-,TRBV29-1